This T cell receptor (beta chain) was recorded in a study of shared clonotypes between healthy human individuals. General study findings and limits: Represented diversity, genetic and exposure-history alike, was limited by few donors.

The germline V and J ends were trimmed by 3 bases and 4 bases, with 10 bases remaining between them. The CDR3 sequence is 14 residues long. The V gene's germline CDR1 is SEHNR and CDR2 FQNEAQ (reference sequence). Naive CD8 cells lacked CD45RO and underwent positive selection for CCR7, leaving out terminally differentiated effector memory CD45RA+ cells. This clone appeared a few times. The antigen is undetermined. TCRdb's copy holds only in-frame clones and misses some; the assay was immunoSEQ multiplex PCR. This sample has roughly 2.1 million clones; around 93% occur once, and the top ten carry 1.7%.

Sequenced input: naive CD8+ T cells from PBMCs. The sequence came from a man aged 18 to 30 in good health. Some clones in this sample may be carry-over from other donors' samples. The rearrangement joins TRBV7-9 to TRBJ2-4; possible D gene TRBD2, 5 bases. The CDR3 region has the DNA TGTGCCAGCAGCTTTAATGGCGGGAAAAACATTCAGTACTTC. Its protein product is CASSFNGGKNIQYF.